A selection of T cell receptor beta chains follows, all from one sample in a study of OX40 agonist ivuxolimab in advanced cancers. Produced via immunoSEQ multiplex PCR; TCRdb's table is partial and in-frame only. The sample has tens of thousands of clones, approximately 90% seen once. Here the sequenced sample was CD4+ or CD8+ T cells sorted from blood, taken in a trial of the OX40 agonist ivuxolimab. The receptors originated from an adult with an advanced solid tumor such as melanoma, head and neck, liver or kidney cancer. CDR3s include the opening cysteine and the closing phenylalanine or tryptophan. The order of the fields is clone size, CDR3 length, D gene, J gene, V gene, CDR3 DNA, CDR3 protein. The D gene is left open where the match is weak. Clone size appears in some rows only: once, few, many, or a class for an expanded clone.

-,15,TRBD2,TRBJ2-1,TRBV5-1,TGCGCCAGCAGCGGAAGGACTAGCGGTTACAATGAGCAGTTCTTC,CASSGRTSGYNEQFF
few,14,TRBD1,TRBJ1-1,TRBV30,TGTGCCTGGAGTCCGGGACAGGGGAACACTGAAGCTTTCTTT,CAWSPGQGNTEAFF
-,14,-,TRBJ2-5,TRBV27,TGTGCCAGCACCCCCGCTGGGAGCCAAGAGACCCAGTACTTC,CASTPAGSQETQYF
-,15,-,TRBJ2-7,TRBV7-9,TGTGCCAGCAGCTTAGTCGGCAGGAACTCCTACGAGCAGTACTTC,CASSLVGRNSYEQYF
-,14,TRBD1,TRBJ1-2,TRBV6-1,TGTGCCAGCAGTGAATTTTCAGGGGGACACGGCTACACCTTC,CASSEFSGGHGYTF
-,15,TRBD2,TRBJ2-5,TRBV7-2,TGTGCCAGCAGCTTAACTAGCGGGAGGGAAGAGACCCAGTACTTC,CASSLTSGREETQYF
-,12,-,TRBJ2-1,TRBV30,TGTGCCTGGAGTCCCGTGGGCAATGAGCAGTTCTTC,CAWSPVGNEQFF
-,12,TRBD1,TRBJ1-2,TRBV10-1,TGCGCCAGTCTGGACAGGGGCTATGGCTACACCTTC,CASLDRGYGYTF
-,17,-,TRBJ2-4,TRBV4-2,TGTGCCAGCAGCCATACAACCGGTCGGGGACTTCCAAACATTCAGTACTTC,CASSHTTGRGLPNIQYF
-,13,-,TRBJ2-7,TRBV7-8,TGTGCCAGCAGCTCTTCGGGCAACTACGAGCAGTACTTC,CASSSSGNYEQYF
once,14,-,TRBJ2-7,TRBV7-3,TGTGCCACCTCTCTCGTAGGGGGTAACGACGAGCAGTACTTC,CATSLVGGNDEQYF
once,13,TRBD1,TRBJ2-7,TRBV7-9,TGTGCCAGTAGACAGGGGGATCGCTACGAGCAGTACTTC,CASRQGDRYEQYF
-,13,-,TRBJ2-1,TRBV5-8,TGTGCCAGCAGCTTGGGACTCGACAATGAGCAGTTCTTC,CASSLGLDNEQFF
-,11,-,TRBJ2-7,TRBV28,TGTGCCAGCAGTGAGGGATACGAGCAGTACTTC,CASSEGYEQYF
-,16,TRBD1,TRBJ1-4,TRBV19,TGTGCCAGTAGTATCGGGACAGGGGGCGCGCGGGAAAAACTGTTTTTT,CASSIGTGGAREKLFF
-,12,-,TRBJ1-1,TRBV19,TGTGCCTCTAGTAGCGGGAACACTGAAGCTTTCTTT,CASSSGNTEAFF
-,12,-,TRBJ2-5,TRBV6-1,TGTGCCAGCGGGGCTGTGGGGGAGACCCAGTACTTC,CASGAVGETQYF
-,14,-,TRBJ2-1,TRBV19,TGTGCCAGTAGTAAAACGGATGGCTACAATGAGCAGTTCTTC,CASSKTDGYNEQFF
-,13,-,TRBJ1-2,TRBV9,TGTGCCAGCAGCGTAGGGGGGACTATTGGCTACACCTTC,CASSVGGTIGYTF